Below are 2 T cell receptor beta chains sequenced from a single sample in a study of neoadjuvant nivolumab and ipilimumab in lung cancer. The method was immunoSEQ multiplex PCR; TCRdb's version includes in-frame clones alone and lacks a portion of them. This sample has 15,000 to 20,000 clones, with more than 65% found just once. Sequenced material: tumor tissue, taken after neoadjuvant nivolumab, alone or with ipilimumab, at or shortly before surgery. These receptors all stem from an adult with non-small cell lung cancer.

This clone was seen a single time. The chain uses TRBV28 and TRBJ2-7; D may be TRBD2 (5 bases). The CDR3 length is 16 residues. CDR1 is MDHEN, CDR2 SYDVKM, per germline. Trimming took 1 base from V and 6 from J, leaving 19 bases between them. The CDR3 sequence is CASSLFSRTRRGEQYF. CDR3 coding DNA: TGTGCCAGCAGTTTATTTTCCCGAACTAGGAGAGGCGAGCAGTACTTC.

This chain links TRBV29-1 with TRBJ2-7; TRBD1 or TRBD2 may be the D gene (5 bases each). V lost 5 bases and J lost 3, with 11 bases in between. CDR3 length: 12 residues. Per germline, CDR1 SQVTM and CDR2 ANQGSEA. The CDR3 coding sequence is TGCAGCGTTCGCAGGGACGACTACGAGCAGTACTTC. It encodes CSVRRDDYEQYF.